One T cell receptor beta chain is described in this entry. What it binds is unknown. The sample originates from a study of shared clonotypes between healthy human individuals. Study-level points and caveats: The low donor count limited represented genetic and exposure-history diversity.

Deep level was the assay's run setting. TCRdb's copy holds only in-frame clones and misses some; the assay was immunoSEQ multiplex PCR. Altogether about 2.3 million clones are present, about 90% being singletons, with the ten largest covering 0.3% to 0.4%. Trimming took 4 bases from V and 3 from J, leaving 14 bases between them. The germline gives CDR1 SGHNT, CDR2 YYREEE (reference sequence). The length of the CDR3 is 16 residues. This TCR derives from a man aged 18 to 29 in good health. Some clones in this sample may be carry-over from other donors' samples. Specimen: naive CD4+ T cells from PBMCs. Subset in this sample: CD45RA+ positively selected. The V gene is TRBV5-4, the J gene TRBJ1-6; D may be TRBD1 (6 bases). The CDR3 spells CASSPGGGHYNSPLHF. In DNA form, the CDR3 reads TGTGCCAGCAGCCCGGGCGGGGGGCACTATAATTCACCCCTCCACTTT.